A selection of T cell receptor beta chains follows, all from one sample in a study of T-cell memory formation after mild COVID-19. Each CDR3 protein gets one entry after TCRdb re-called the 5' RACE reads with MiXCR. In the table there are under 600,000 distinct CDR3 sequences, roughly 21% of which are singletons. Sequenced sample: PBMCs or a T cell subset sorted from them (not recorded which). The receptors come from an adult woman who had mild COVID-19 (a few samples of this study predate the infection). Cell type and time point are not known. CDR3s include the opening cysteine and the closing phenylalanine or tryptophan. The order of the fields is clone size, J gene, V gene, D gene, CDR3 DNA, CDR3 protein. D genes are given only for firm matches. Not all rows give a size; the values are once, few, many and, for expanded clones, a class.

>.|TRBJ2-1|TRBV25-1|TRBD2
TGTGCCAGCAGTGAACCCAGCGGGAGGGTAGCGGGAGTTTGGAATGAGCAGTTCTTC
CASSEPSGRVAGVWNEQFF
>few|TRBJ2-1|TRBV7-3|.
TGTGCCAGCAGCTTAGGGCAGGATGAGCAGTTCTTC
CASSLGQDEQFF
>few|TRBJ2-3|TRBV12-3/TRBV12-4|TRBD1
TGTGCCAGCAGTTCTATGACCGGGACAGCGACAGATACGCAGTATTTT
CASSSMTGTATDTQYF
>once|TRBJ2-3|TRBV6-1|TRBD1
TGTGCCAGCAGGGAGGGGACAGGGGCAGATACGCAGTATTTT
CASREGTGADTQYF
>.|TRBJ2-1|TRBV7-2|TRBD2
TGTGCCAGCAGCTTACCTTTAGCGGGAGTGCCCTACAATGAGCAGTTCTTC
CASSLPLAGVPYNEQFF
>.|TRBJ2-7|TRBV5-5|TRBD2
TGTGCCAGCAGCCCAGGACTAGCGGGGGGAAACCTAGCCTACGAGCAGTACTTC
CASSPGLAGGNLAYEQYF
>.|TRBJ2-3|TRBV7-9|.
TGTGCCAGCAGCTTAACCAGCTTCAGCACAGATACGCAGTATTTT
CASSLTSFSTDTQYF
>few|TRBJ1-2|TRBV13|TRBD1
TGTGCCAGCAGCCTGCCACAGGGGGCTTTTGCTGGCTACACCTTC
CASSLPQGAFAGYTF
>many|TRBJ2-1|TRBV27|TRBD2
TGTGCCAGCAGCTCCCAGCGGGGTAGCTCCTACAATGAGCAGTTCTTC
CASSSQRGSSYNEQFF
>.|TRBJ1-2|TRBV5-6|.
TGTGCCAGCAGCCTTGACAGGCGCTACACCTTC
CASSLDRRYTF
>.|TRBJ1-4|TRBV3-1|.
TGTGCCAGCAGCCAATCGGGGTTGGGTGAAAAACTGTTTTTT
CASSQSGLGEKLFF
>.|TRBJ2-3|TRBV2|TRBD2
TGTGCCAGCAGTGGGGGACTACCCCGCACAGATACGCAGTATTTT
CASSGGLPRTDTQYF
>once|TRBJ1-2|TRBV7-9|.
TGTGCCAGCAGCTTAGAGCCGGGATTAGACTATGGCTACACCTTC
CASSLEPGLDYGYTF
>.|TRBJ2-1|TRBV20-1|.
TGCAGTGCTAGGGCGGTTACTCTATACAATGAGCAGTTCTTC
CSARAVTLYNEQFF
>few|TRBJ2-1|TRBV15|.
TGTGCCACCCAGGGGCTAAGCCTAAACAATGAGCAGTTCTTC
CATQGLSLNNEQFF
>.|TRBJ2-1|TRBV11-2|TRBD2
TGTGCCAGCAGCTTAGCGGCTAGCGGGGGGGCTCTGTTCTTC
CASSLAASGGALFF
>few|TRBJ1-5|TRBV7-2|TRBD1
TGTGCCAGCAGCTTCGACAGGGCAATTCAGCCCCAGCATTTT
CASSFDRAIQPQHF
>few|TRBJ2-3|TRBV5-5|.
TGTGCCAGCAGCCTAGAAAAGCCGAGGGATACGCAGTATTTT
CASSLEKPRDTQYF